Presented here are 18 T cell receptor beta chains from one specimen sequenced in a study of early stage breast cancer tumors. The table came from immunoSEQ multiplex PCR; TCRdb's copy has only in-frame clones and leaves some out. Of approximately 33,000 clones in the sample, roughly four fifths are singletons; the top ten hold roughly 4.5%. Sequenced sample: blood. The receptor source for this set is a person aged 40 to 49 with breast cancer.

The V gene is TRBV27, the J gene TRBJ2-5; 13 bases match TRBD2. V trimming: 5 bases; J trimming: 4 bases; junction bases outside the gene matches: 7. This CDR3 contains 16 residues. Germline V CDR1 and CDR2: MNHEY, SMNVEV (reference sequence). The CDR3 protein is CASSATRTSGRETQYF. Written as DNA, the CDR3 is TGTGCCAGCAGTGCCACCCGGACTAGCGGGAGAGAGACCCAGTACTTC.

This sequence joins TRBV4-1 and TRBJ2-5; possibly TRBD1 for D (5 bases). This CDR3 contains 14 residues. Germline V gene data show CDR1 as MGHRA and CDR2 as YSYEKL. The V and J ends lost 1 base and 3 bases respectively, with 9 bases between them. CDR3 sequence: CASSQVLREETQYF. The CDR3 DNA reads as TGCGCCAGCAGCCAAGTCCTCAGGGAAGAGACCCAGTACTTC.

The CDR3 region is CAISGETGASVINGYTF. Here the CDR3 DNA reads TGTGCCATCAGTGGTGAGACAGGGGCCTCAGTGATCAATGGCTACACCTTC. V and J are TRBV10-3 and TRBJ1-2; 8 bases align to TRBD1. Germline lookup yields CDR1 ENHRY and CDR2 SYGVKD. This CDR3 has 17 residues. After removal of 4 bases from V and 6 bases from J, the junction contained 16 bases not matched to a gene.

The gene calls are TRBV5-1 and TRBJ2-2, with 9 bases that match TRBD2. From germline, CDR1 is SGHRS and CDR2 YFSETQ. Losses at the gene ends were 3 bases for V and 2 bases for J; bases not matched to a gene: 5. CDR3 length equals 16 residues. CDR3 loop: CASSSRLAANTGELFF. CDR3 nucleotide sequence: TGCGCCAGCAGCTCCAGACTAGCGGCCAACACCGGGGAGCTGTTTTTT. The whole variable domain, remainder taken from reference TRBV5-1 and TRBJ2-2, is KAGVTQTPRYLIKTRGQQVTLSCSPISGHRSVSWYQQTPGQGLQFLFEYFSETQRNKGNFPGRFSGRQFSNSRSEMNVSTLELGDSALYLCASSSRLAANTGELFFGEGSRLTVL.

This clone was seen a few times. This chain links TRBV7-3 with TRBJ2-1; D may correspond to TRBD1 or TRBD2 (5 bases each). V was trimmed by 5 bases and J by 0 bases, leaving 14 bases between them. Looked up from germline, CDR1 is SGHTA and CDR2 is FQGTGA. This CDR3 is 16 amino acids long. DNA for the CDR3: TGTGCCAGCAGCCAGGGTCTAGGGAGCTCCTACAATGAGCAGTTCTTC. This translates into CASSQGLGSSYNEQFF.

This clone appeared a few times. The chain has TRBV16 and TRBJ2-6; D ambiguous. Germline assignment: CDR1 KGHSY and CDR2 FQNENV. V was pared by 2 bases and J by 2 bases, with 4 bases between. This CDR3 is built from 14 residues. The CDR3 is CASSQEAGANVLTF. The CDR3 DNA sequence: TGTGCCAGCAGCCAAGAGGCTGGGGCCAACGTCCTGACTTTC. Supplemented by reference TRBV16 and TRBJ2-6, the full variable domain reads GEEVAQTPKHLVRGEGQKAKLYCAPIKGHSYVFWYQQVLKNEFKFLISFQNENVFDETGMPKERFSAKCLPNSPCSLEIQATKLEDSAVYFCASSQEAGANVLTFGAGSRLTVL.

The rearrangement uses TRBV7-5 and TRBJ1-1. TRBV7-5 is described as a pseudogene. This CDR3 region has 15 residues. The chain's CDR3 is CASSLGWLRTTEAFF. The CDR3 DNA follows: TGTGCCAGCAGCCTGGGGTGGCTAAGGACCACTGAAGCTTTCTTT.

The CDR3 sequence: CASSLVDRYEQYF. Here the CDR3 DNA reads TGTGCCAGCAGCTTGGTGGACAGATACGAGCAGTACTTC. The chain couples TRBV5-5 to TRBJ2-7, with D perhaps TRBD1 (6 bases). The CDR3 contains 13 residues. Trimming took 0 bases from V and 4 from J, leaving 8 bases between them. Germline CDR1 is SGHKS and CDR2 is YYEKEE (reference sequence).

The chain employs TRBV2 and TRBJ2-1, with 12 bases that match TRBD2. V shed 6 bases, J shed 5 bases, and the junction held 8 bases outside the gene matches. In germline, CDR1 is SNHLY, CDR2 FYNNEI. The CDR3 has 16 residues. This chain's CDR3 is CASRKRLAGENNEQFF. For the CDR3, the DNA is TGTGCCAGCAGGAAACGACTAGCGGGAGAGAACAATGAGCAGTTCTTC.

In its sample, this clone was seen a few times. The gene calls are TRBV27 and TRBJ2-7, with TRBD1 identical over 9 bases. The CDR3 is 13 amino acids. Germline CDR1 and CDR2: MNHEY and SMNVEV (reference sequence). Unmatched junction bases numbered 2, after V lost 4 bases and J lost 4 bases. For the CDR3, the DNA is TGTGCCAGCAGTTCCGGGACAGGGTACGAGCAGTACTTC. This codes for CASSSGTGYEQYF.

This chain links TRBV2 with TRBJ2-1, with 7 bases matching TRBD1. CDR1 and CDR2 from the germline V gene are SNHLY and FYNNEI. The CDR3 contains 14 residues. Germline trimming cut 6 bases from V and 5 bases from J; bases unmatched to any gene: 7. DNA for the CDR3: TGTGCCAGCAGGACCGGACAGGTAGACAATGAGCAGTTCTTC. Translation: CASRTGQVDNEQFF.

The CDR3 protein is CASSSLQRPNTEAFF. CDR3 in DNA: TGTGCCAGCAGCTCCCTCCAGAGACCCAACACTGAAGCTTTCTTT. J is TRBJ1-1 and V is TRBV11-2; D is unclear. The CDR3 runs to 15 residues. Germline CDR1 reads SGHAT; CDR2 reads FQNNGV. Trimming took 4 bases from V and 2 from J, leaving 14 bases between them.

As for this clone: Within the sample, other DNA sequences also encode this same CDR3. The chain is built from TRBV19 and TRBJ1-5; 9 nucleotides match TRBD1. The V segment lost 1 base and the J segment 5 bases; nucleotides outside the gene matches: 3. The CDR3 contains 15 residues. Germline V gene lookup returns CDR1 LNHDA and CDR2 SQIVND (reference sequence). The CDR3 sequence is CASSIVGQGDQPQHF. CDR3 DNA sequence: TGTGCCAGTAGTATAGTGGGACAGGGTGATCAGCCCCAGCATTTT.

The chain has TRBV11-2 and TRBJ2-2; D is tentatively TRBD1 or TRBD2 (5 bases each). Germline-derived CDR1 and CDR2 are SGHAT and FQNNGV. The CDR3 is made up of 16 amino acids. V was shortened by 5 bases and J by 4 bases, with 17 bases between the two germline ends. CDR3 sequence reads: CASSPTPTGPTGELFF. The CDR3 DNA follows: TGTGCCAGCAGCCCGACTCCTACGGGACCCACCGGGGAGCTGTTTTTT.

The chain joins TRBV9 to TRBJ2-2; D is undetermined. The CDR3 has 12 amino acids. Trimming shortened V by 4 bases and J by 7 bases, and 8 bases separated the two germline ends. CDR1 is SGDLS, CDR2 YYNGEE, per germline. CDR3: CASSRVGGELFF. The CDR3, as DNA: TGTGCCAGCAGCCGGGTGGGCGGGGAGCTGTTTTTT.

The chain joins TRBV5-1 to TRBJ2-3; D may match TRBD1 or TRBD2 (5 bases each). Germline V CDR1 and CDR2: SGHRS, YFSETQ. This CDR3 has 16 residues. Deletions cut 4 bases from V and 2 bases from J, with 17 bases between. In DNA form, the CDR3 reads TGCGCCAGCAGCCCTGGGGCGGGTTACCTCACAGATACGCAGTATTTT. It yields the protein CASSPGAGYLTDTQYF. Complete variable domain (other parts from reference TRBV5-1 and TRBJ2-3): KAGVTQTPRYLIKTRGQQVTLSCSPISGHRSVSWYQQTPGQGLQFLFEYFSETQRNKGNFPGRFSGRQFSNSRSEMNVSTLELGDSALYLCASSPGAGYLTDTQYFGPGTRLTVL.

The CDR3 nucleotides read TGTGCCAGCTGCAGGGATCTCACAGATACGCAGTATTTT. Translation: CASCRDLTDTQYF. V gene TRBV6-6 combines with J gene TRBJ2-3; D is possibly TRBD1 (5 bases). CDR3 size: 13 residues. With 8 bases removed from V and 2 bases from J, the gap between germline ends came to 11 bases. Germline V lookup: CDR1 MNHNY, CDR2 SVGAGI (reference sequence).

CDR3 sequence reads: CAISVHSGTSDVGNEQFF. DNA for the CDR3: TGTGCCATCAGTGTCCATTCCGGGACTAGCGACGTGGGGAATGAGCAGTTCTTC. The chain joins TRBV10-3 to TRBJ2-1; TRBD2 agrees at 10 bases. Germline CDR1 and CDR2: ENHRY and SYGVKD. Trimming cost V 4 bases and J 7 bases; bases outside gene matches: 16. The CDR3 covers 18 residues.